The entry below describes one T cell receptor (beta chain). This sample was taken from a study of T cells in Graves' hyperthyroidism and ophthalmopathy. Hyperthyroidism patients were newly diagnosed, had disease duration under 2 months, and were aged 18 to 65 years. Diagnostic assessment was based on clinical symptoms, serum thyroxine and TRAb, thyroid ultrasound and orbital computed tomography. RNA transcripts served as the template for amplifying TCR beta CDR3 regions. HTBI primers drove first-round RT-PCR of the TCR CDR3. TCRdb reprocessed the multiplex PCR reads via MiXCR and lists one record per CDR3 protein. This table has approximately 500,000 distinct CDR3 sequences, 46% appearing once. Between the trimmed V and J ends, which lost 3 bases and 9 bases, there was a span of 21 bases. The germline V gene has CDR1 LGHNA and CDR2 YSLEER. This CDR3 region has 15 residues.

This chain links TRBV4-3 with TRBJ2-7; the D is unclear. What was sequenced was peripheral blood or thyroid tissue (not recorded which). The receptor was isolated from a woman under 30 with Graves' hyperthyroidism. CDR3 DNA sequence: TGCGCCAGCAGCCACTACCTTCGTCAAACCCATACGCAGTACTTC. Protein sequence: CASSHYLRQTHTQYF.